The clone carrying this T cell receptor (beta chain) turned up a few times. Its antigen remains unidentified. The PCR used 60 Vbeta and 13 Jbeta primers. Some clones are missing from TCRdb's copy, which holds only in-frame ones; the method was immunoSEQ multiplex PCR. The sample includes 150,000 or so clones, about 8.9% of them seen just once. This entry belongs to a study of cytomegalovirus exposure and HLA in healthy donors. The study, taken as a whole, reports: Cytomegalovirus status, reportedly, was diagnosed with high specificity and sensitivity by the classifier. A later analysis linked a missense DCLRE1C variant to TCR beta V- and J-gene trimming.

Germline lookup yields CDR1 SGHTA and CDR2 FQGTGA. CDR3 length: 15 amino acids. J lost 3 bases, V lost 5 bases, and 6 bases had no gene match. The receptor comes from a man aged 50-60 years in good health and CMV-seronegative. The sequencing sample was made of PBMCs. The J gene is TRBJ2-5, the V gene TRBV7-3, with TRBD1 matching 10 bases. DNA of the CDR3: TGTGCCAGCAGCCGGGGACAGGGGAAGGAAGAGACCCAGTACTTC. It is translated as CASSRGQGKEETQYF.